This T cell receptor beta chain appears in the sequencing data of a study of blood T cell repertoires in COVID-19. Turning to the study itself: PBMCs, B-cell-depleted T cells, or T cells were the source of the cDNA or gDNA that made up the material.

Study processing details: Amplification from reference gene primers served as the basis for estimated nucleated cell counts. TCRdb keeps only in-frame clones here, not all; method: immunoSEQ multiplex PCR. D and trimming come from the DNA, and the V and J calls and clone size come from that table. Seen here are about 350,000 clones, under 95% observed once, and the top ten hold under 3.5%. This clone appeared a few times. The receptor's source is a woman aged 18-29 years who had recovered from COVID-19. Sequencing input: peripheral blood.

The CDR3 loop is CATTNTGELFF. CDR3 in DNA: TGTGCCACAACGAACACCGGGGAGCTGTTTTTT. V gene TRBV11-3 combines with J gene TRBJ2-2, with D uncertain. The CDR3 consists of 11 residues. V was clipped by 10 bases and J by 0 bases, with 3 bases between them. Germline V lookup: CDR1 SGHNT, CDR2 YENEEA.